This T cell receptor (beta chain) was observed in a study of identical twins. Each CDR3 protein is one row after TCRdb ran MiXCR on the 5' RACE reads. The data show about 690,000 distinct CDR3 sequences, approximately 6% seen once. Trimming cost V 6 bases and J 5 bases, with 21 bases left between them. The CDR3 totals 15 residues. Germline V gene data show CDR1 as DFQATT and CDR2 as SNEGSKA (reference sequence). This clonotype appeared many times. The antigen is not known. Notes on the study in general: Abundant beta clonotypes from cord blood had fewer insertions, unlike memory repertoires, which showed none.

The chain couples TRBV20-1 to TRBJ2-3; D is possibly TRBD1 (5 bases). The origin of this receptor is a man younger than 35 in good health. The sequenced sample was naive T cells sorted from blood. The CDR3 DNA is TGCAGTGCGATCCCAGCGCAGGGCCTCGGAGATACGCAGTATTTT. Translating it yields CSAIPAQGLGDTQYF.